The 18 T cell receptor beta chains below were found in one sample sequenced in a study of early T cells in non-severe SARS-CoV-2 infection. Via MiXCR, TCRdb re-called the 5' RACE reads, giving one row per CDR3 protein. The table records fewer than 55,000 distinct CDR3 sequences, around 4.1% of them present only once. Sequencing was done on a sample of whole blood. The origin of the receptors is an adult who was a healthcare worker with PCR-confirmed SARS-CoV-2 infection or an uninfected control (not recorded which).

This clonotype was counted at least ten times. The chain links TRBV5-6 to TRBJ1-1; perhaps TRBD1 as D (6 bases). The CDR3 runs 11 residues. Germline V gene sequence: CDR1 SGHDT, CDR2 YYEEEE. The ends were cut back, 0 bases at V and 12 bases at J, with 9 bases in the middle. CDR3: CASSLGGTTFF. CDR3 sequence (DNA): TGTGCCAGCAGCTTGGGGGGGACAACTTTCTTT.

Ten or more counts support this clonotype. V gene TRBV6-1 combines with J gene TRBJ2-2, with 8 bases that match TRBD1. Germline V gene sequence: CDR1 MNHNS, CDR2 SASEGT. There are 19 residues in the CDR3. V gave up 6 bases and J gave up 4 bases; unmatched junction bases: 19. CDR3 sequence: CASRLSSRGRFDGTGELFF. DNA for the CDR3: TGTGCCAGCAGGCTCTCGTCCAGGGGGCGCTTTGATGGCACCGGGGAGCTGTTTTTT.

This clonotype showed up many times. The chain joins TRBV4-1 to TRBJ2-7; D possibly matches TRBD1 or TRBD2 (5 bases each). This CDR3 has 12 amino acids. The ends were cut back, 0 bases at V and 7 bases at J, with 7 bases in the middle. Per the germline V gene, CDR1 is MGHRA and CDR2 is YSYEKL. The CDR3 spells CASSQEWGEQYF. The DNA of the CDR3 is TGCGCCAGCAGCCAAGAATGGGGGGAGCAGTACTTC.

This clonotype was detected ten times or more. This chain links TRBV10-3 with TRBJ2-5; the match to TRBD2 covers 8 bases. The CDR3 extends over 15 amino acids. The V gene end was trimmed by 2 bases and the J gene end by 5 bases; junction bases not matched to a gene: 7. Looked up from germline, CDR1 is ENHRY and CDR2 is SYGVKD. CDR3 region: CAISEVAGTRETQYF. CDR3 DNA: TGTGCCATCAGTGAGGTAGCGGGGACTCGGGAGACCCAGTACTTC.

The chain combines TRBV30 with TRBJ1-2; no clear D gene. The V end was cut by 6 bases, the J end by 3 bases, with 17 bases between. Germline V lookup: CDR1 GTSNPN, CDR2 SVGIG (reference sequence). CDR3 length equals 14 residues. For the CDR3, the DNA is TGTGCCTGCCATAAATGGGTAGGAGACTATGGCTACACCTTC. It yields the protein CACHKWVGDYGYTF.

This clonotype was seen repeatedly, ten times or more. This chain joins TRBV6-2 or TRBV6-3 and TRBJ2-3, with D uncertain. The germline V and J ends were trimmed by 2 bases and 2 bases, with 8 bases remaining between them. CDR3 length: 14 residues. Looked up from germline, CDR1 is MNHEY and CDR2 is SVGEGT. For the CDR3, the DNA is TGTGCCAGCAGTTACGGCCGGGCCACAGATACGCAGTATTTT. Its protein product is CASSYGRATDTQYF.

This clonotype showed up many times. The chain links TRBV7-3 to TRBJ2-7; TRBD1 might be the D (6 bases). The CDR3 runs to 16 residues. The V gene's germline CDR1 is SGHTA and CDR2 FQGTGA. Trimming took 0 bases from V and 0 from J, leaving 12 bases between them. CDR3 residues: CASSLTGTGSSYEQYF. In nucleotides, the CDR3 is TGTGCCAGCAGCTTAACAGGAACAGGGAGCTCCTACGAGCAGTACTTC.

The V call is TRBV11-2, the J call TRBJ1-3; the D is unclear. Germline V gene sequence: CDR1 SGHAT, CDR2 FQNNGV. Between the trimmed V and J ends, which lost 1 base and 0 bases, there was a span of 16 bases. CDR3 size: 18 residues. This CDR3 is CASSLVRRKKSSGNTIYF. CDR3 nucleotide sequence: TGTGCCAGCAGCTTAGTACGGCGAAAAAAAAGCTCTGGAAACACCATATATTTT.

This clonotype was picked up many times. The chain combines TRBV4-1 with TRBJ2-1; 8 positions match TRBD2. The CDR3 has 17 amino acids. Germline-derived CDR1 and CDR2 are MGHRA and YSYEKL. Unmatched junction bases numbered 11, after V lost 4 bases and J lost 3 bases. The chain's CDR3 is CASSLQWAGGNYNEQFF. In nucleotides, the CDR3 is TGCGCCAGCAGCCTCCAGTGGGCGGGGGGAAACTACAATGAGCAGTTCTTC.

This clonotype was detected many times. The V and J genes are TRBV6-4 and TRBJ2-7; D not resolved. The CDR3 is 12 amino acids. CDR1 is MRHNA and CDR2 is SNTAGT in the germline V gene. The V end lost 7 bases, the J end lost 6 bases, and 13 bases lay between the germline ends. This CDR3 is CASTHPPCEQYF. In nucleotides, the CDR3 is TGTGCCAGCACTCACCCCCCCTGCGAGCAGTACTTC.

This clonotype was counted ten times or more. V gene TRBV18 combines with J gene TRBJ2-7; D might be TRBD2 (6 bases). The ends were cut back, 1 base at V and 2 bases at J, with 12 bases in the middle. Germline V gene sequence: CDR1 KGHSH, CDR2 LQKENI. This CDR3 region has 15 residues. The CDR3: CASSPRNGRPYEQYF. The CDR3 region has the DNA TGTGCCAGCTCACCACGAAACGGGAGACCCTACGAGCAGTACTTC.

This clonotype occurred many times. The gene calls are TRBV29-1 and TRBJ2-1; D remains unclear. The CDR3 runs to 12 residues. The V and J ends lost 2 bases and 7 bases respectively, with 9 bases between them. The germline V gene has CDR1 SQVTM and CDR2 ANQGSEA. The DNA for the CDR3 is TGCAGCGTTGAAAGTAATGGGAATGAGCAGTTCTTC. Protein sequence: CSVESNGNEQFF.

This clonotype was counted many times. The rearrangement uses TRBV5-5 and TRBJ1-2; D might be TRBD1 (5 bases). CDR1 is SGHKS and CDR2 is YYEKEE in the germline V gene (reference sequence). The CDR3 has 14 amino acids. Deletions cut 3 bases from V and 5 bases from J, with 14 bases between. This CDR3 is CASSSGLLGYGYTF. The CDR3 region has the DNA TGTGCCAGCAGCTCGGGACTCCTCGGTTATGGCTACACCTTC.

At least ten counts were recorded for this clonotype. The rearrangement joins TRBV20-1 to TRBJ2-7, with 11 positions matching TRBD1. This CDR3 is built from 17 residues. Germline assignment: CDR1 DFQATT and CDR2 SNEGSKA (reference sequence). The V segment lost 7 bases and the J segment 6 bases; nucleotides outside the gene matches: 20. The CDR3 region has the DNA TGCAGTGGCACCCACTACCCCCGGACAGGGGGCCGGGTCGAGCAGTACTTC. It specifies CSGTHYPRTGGRVEQYF.

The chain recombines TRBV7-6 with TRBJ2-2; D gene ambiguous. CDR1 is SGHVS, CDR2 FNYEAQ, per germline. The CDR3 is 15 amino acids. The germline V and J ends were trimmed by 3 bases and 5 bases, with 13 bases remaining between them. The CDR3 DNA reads TGTGCCAGCAGCTTCATGGCAGTGAAAACCGGGGAGCTGTTTTTT. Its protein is CASSFMAVKTGELFF.

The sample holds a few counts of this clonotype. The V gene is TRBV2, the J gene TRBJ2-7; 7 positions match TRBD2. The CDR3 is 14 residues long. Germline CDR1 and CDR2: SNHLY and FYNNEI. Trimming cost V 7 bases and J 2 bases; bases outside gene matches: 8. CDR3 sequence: CASKVGGGAYEQYF. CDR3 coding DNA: TGTGCCAGCAAGGTGGGCGGGGGAGCCTACGAGCAGTACTTC.

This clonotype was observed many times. CDR3: CASSATGPNQPQHF. Written as DNA, the CDR3 is TGTGCCAGTAGTGCGACAGGACCCAATCAGCCCCAGCATTTT. The V and J genes are TRBV19 and TRBJ1-5, with TRBD1 as a possible D gene (6 bases). Germline V gives CDR1 LNHDA, CDR2 SQIVND (reference sequence). The CDR3 spans 14 residues. V dropped 5 bases and J dropped 3 bases, with 11 bases sitting between them.

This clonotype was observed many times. CDR3 in DNA: TGTGCCAGCAGCTTAGGCGGGCCCCGGGGTCAGGACGAGCAGTACTTC. Translated, it gives CASSLGGPRGQDEQYF. This sequence joins TRBV11-2 and TRBJ2-7, with a possible D match to TRBD2 (5 bases). V lost 1 base, J lost 5 bases, and 18 bases lay in between. The germline gives CDR1 SGHAT, CDR2 FQNNGV. This CDR3 region has 16 residues.